The 5 T cell receptor beta chains below come from one sample, sequenced in a study of T cell changes during pregnancy in multiple sclerosis. This table comes from immunoSEQ multiplex PCR, and its TCRdb copy is limited to in-frame clones, with some not included. There are about 46,000 clones in the sample; 92% occur only once, and around 0.37% lies in the top ten. Sample: CD4+ T cells from peripheral blood mononuclear cells, taken after pregnancy. The receptors derive from a female donor with multiple sclerosis, enrolled in a pregnancy study.

J is TRBJ2-2 and V is TRBV6-6; TRBD1 aligns across 7 bases. Trimming removed 6 bases from V and 2 bases from J; junction bases left unmatched: 6. This CDR3 is 15 amino acids long. Germline V gene sequence: CDR1 MNHNY, CDR2 SVGAGI (reference sequence). The CDR3 reads CASRSWDSNTGELFF. The CDR3 DNA follows: TGTGCCAGCAGGAGCTGGGACAGTAACACCGGGGAGCTGTTTTTT.

This clone was detected only once. The chain recombines TRBV12-5 with TRBJ1-1; possible D gene TRBD1, 5 bases. This CDR3 comprises 17 residues. From germline, CDR1 is LGHNT and CDR2 FRNRAP. The V and J ends lost 0 bases and 0 bases respectively, with 14 bases between them. DNA of the CDR3: TGTGCTAGTGGTTTGGTAACATCGGGACTGATGAACACTGAAGCTTTCTTT. Protein: CASGLVTSGLMNTEAFF.

V usage is TRBV5-1 and J usage is TRBJ1-3, with D tentatively TRBD1 (6 bases). Per the germline V gene, CDR1 is SGHRS and CDR2 is YFSETQ. V gave up 4 bases and J gave up 8 bases, with 19 bases separating them. The CDR3 covers 15 residues. Here the CDR3 reads CASSPGQPTADTIYF. The CDR3 nucleotides are TGCGCCAGCAGCCCCGGACAGCCGACTGCGGACACCATATATTTT.

A single count supports this clone. This chain links TRBV5-1 with TRBJ1-1, with D tentatively TRBD1 (5 bases). Germline lookup yields CDR1 SGHRS and CDR2 YFSETQ. The CDR3 is made up of 13 amino acids. Trimming stripped 4 bases from V and 4 bases from J, with 11 bases between. In nucleotides, the CDR3 is TGCGCCAGCAGCCAGACGGGGGGCACTGAAGCTTTCTTT. This codes for CASSQTGGTEAFF.

This clone was counted a single time. The CDR3 nucleotides are TGTGCCAGCAGCTTAGGGGAGGTCTACGAGCAGTACTTC. Its translation is CASSLGEVYEQYF. V gene TRBV11-3 combines with J gene TRBJ2-7; the D gene is possibly TRBD2 (6 bases). The ends were cut back, 1 base at V and 3 bases at J, with 7 bases in the middle. The CDR3 contains 13 residues. The germline V gene has CDR1 SGHNT and CDR2 YENEEA.